These 12 T cell receptor beta chains were sequenced from one sample in a study of cytomegalovirus exposure and HLA in healthy donors. Both 60 Vbeta primers and 13 Jbeta primers went into the PCR. TCRdb's table, derived via immunoSEQ multiplex PCR, lists solely in-frame clones and lacks some. The sample consists of 150,000 to 200,000 clones, about 77% of them appearing once. Sequencing was carried out using PBMCs. The receptors here all came from a man aged 60 to 69 in good health and CMV-seronegative.

This clone appeared a single time. The rearrangement uses TRBV27 and TRBJ2-7; TRBD1 agrees at 8 bases. This CDR3 region has 14 residues. Germline V gene lookup returns CDR1 MNHEY and CDR2 SMNVEV (reference sequence). The V and J ends lost 3 bases and 0 bases, in that order; junction bases with no gene match: 1. In DNA, the CDR3 is TGTGCCAGCAGTTTGGACAGGGACTCCTACGAGCAGTACTTC. It yields the protein CASSLDRDSYEQYF.

DNA for the CDR3: TGCGCCAGCAGCTCAACCACCCTAAGCGGCTACGAGCAGTACTTC. Protein product: CASSSTTLSGYEQYF. The rearrangement links TRBV5-1 to TRBJ2-7; the D gene is possibly TRBD2 (5 bases). Per the germline V gene, CDR1 is SGHRS and CDR2 is YFSETQ. Trimming took 3 bases from V and 3 from J, leaving 16 bases between them. The CDR3 is 15 residues long. Looking up the rest from reference TRBV5-1 and TRBJ2-7 gives the full variable domain: KAGVTQTPRYLIKTRGQQVTLSCSPISGHRSVSWYQQTPGQGLQFLFEYFSETQRNKGNFPGRFSGRQFSNSRSEMNVSTLELGDSALYLCASSSTTLSGYEQYFGPGTRLTVT.

CDR3 DNA: TGTGCCAGCAGCTTAGTCGCAGGGGGAAACAATCAGCCCCAGCATTTT. The encoded protein is CASSLVAGGNNQPQHF. This chain connects TRBV7-8 to TRBJ1-5; TRBD1 aligns across 7 bases. CDR3 length: 16 residues. V was clipped by 1 base and J by 3 bases; unmatched bases: 6. Germline assignment: CDR1 SGHVS and CDR2 FQNEAQ.

The V and J genes are TRBV9 and TRBJ2-1; D gene unclear. V shed 0 bases and J shed 4 bases, with 11 bases lying between them. From germline, CDR1 is SGDLS and CDR2 YYNGEE. This CDR3 spans 15 amino acids. The CDR3 sequence: CASSVGWLDYNEQFF. The CDR3 DNA sequence: TGTGCCAGCAGCGTAGGTTGGCTAGATTACAATGAGCAGTTCTTC.

This rearrangement joins TRBV29-1 to TRBJ2-1; 7 bases map to TRBD2. Germline lookup yields CDR1 SQVTM and CDR2 ANQGSEA. V lost 0 bases to trimming and J lost 8 bases; unmatched junction nucleotides: 7. This CDR3 has 14 amino acids. The CDR3 protein is CSVEDQGLIHEQFF. DNA for the CDR3: TGCAGCGTTGAAGATCAGGGACTAATCCATGAGCAGTTCTTC.

The rearrangement links TRBV2 to TRBJ2-1, with a possible D match to TRBD1 (5 bases). The CDR3 covers 12 residues. Germline V gene lookup returns CDR1 SNHLY and CDR2 FYNNEI. Trimming left V 7 bases short and J 7 bases short, with 11 bases between. The CDR3 loop reads CASIGASNEQFF. In nucleotides, the CDR3 is TGTGCCAGCATAGGGGCGTCGAATGAGCAGTTCTTC.

The chain carries TRBV18 and TRBJ1-2; TRBD1 is a possible D gene (6 bases). Trimming shortened V by 1 base and J by 2 bases, and 8 bases separated the two germline ends. CDR1 is KGHSH and CDR2 is LQKENI in the germline V gene. This CDR3 comprises 14 residues. The CDR3 loop reads CASSPRTDNYGYTF. The CDR3 region has the DNA TGTGCCAGCTCACCACGGACAGACAACTATGGCTACACCTTC.

The genes are TRBV19 and TRBJ1-1; 8 bases are shared with TRBD1. The junction had 6 bases not matched to a gene; V was cut back by 3 bases and J by 6 bases. The CDR3 sequence is 14 residues long. CDR1 and CDR2 (germline): LNHDA, SQIVND (reference sequence). Here the CDR3 DNA reads TGTGCCAGTAGTATCCGGGACAGGTACTCTGAAGCTTTCTTT. As protein: CASSIRDRYSEAFF.

The chain uses TRBV4-1 and TRBJ2-7, with a possible D match to TRBD1 (6 bases). V was cut by 1 base and J by 4 bases, with 8 bases left in between. Germline V gene sequence: CDR1 MGHRA, CDR2 YSYEKL. The CDR3 covers 13 residues. The CDR3 DNA reads TGCGCCAGCAGCCAAGCTCAGGGGTACGAGCAGTACTTC. This translates into CASSQAQGYEQYF.

The chain's CDR3 is CASSEDRNTEAFF. The CDR3 region has the DNA TGTGCCAGCAGTGAGGACAGGAACACTGAAGCTTTCTTT. The chain has TRBV2 and TRBJ1-1; a weak D match, TRBD1 (6 bases). The germline V gene has CDR1 SNHLY and CDR2 FYNNEI. V was pared by 3 bases and J by 1 base, with 6 bases between. The CDR3 is 13 amino acids.

By share, this clone ranks as medium-sized. V usage is TRBV30 and J usage is TRBJ2-5; D is possibly TRBD2 (6 bases). CDR3 length: 13 amino acids. V lost 1 base and J 3 bases, leaving 9 bases between the germline ends. Germline loops: CDR1 GTSNPN, CDR2 SVGIG (reference sequence). The CDR3 region is CAWSATGEETQYF. CDR3 DNA sequence: TGTGCCTGGAGTGCTACGGGAGAAGAGACCCAGTACTTC.

The chain uses TRBV4-3 and TRBJ2-5; 10 nucleotides match TRBD1. Looked up from germline, CDR1 is LGHNA and CDR2 is YSLEER. The CDR3 loop spans 17 amino acids. V was clipped by 1 base and J by 2 bases; unmatched bases: 7. The CDR3 nucleotides are TGCGCCAGCAGCCAAGCTTACGGACAGGGGGGACAAGAGACCCAGTACTTC. Protein sequence: CASSQAYGQGGQETQYF.